This T cell receptor (beta chain) was recorded in a study of T-cell memory formation after mild COVID-19. Study results and caveats: Day 15 to 85 contracting clones showed balanced CD4/CD8; day 15 to 37 expanders favored CD4+. Mainly CM and EM harbored the contracting CD4+ clones; mainly EMRA harbored the CD8+ ones.

From germline, CDR1 is MNHEY and CDR2 SVGAGI. The CDR3 length is 13 residues. Trimming pared 6 bases from V and 3 bases from J, leaving 9 bases between. This clonotype was observed a few times. Its antigen is currently unknown. TCRdb reprocessed the 5' RACE reads with MiXCR, giving one entry per CDR3 protein. Of a few hundred thousand distinct CDR3 sequences in the sample, 15% to 20% were seen once. V and J are TRBV6-5 and TRBJ2-1; D is unclear. The source material was PBMCs or a T cell subset sorted from them (not recorded which). This receptor was obtained from a man between 18 and 35 years old who had mild COVID-19 (a few samples of this study predate the infection). Cell type and time point are not known. CDR3 in amino acids: CASRDQSYNEQFF. CDR3 nucleotides: TGTGCCAGCAGGGATCAGAGCTACAATGAGCAGTTCTTC.